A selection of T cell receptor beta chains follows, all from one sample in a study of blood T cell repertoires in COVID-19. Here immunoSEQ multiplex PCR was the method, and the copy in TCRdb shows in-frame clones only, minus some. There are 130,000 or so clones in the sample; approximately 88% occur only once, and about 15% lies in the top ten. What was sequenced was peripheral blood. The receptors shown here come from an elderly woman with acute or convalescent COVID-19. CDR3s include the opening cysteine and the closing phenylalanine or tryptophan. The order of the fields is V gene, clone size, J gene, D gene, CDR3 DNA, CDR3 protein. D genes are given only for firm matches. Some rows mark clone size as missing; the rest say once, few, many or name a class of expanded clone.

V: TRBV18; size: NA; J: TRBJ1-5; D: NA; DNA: TGTGCCAGCTCATCTGACATTAGCAATCAGCCCCAGCATTTT; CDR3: CASSSDISNQPQHF
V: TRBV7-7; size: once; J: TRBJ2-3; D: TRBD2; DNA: TGTGCTAGCAGCCCGGGACTAGCGGCAGATACGCAGTATTTT; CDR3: CASSPGLAADTQYF
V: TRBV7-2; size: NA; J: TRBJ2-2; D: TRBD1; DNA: TGTGCCAGCAGCAAAAATTTACAGGGGACCGGGGAGCTGTTTTTT; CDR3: CASSKNLQGTGELFF
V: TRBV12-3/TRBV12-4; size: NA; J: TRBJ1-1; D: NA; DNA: TGTGCCAGCAGTTCTAGGGGAGGGGCTTTCTTT; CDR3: CASSSRGGAFF
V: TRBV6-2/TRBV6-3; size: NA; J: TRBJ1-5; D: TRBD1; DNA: TGTGCCAGCAGTTACCTAGGGGGCGAAAATCAGCCCCAGCATTTT; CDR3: CASSYLGGENQPQHF
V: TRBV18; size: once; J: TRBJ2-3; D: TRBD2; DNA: TGTGCCAGCTTGGCGGGACTAGCGGGAGGAACGGATACGCAGTATTTT; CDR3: CASLAGLAGGTDTQYF
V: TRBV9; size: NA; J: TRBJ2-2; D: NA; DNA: TGTGCCAGCAGCCCATTTGACAGGTTCACCGGGGAGCTGTTTTTT; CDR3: CASSPFDRFTGELFF
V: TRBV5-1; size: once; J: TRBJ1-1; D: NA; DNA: TGCGCCAGCAGCACTACAGGGAACACTGAAGCTTTCTTT; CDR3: CASSTTGNTEAFF
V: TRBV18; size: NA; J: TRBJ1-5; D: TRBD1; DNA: TGTGCCAGCTCGTCTTTGGGACAGGGGAACCAGCCCCAGCATTTT; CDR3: CASSSLGQGNQPQHF
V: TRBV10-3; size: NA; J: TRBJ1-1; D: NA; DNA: TGTGCCATCAGTGGGGGACAGAACACTGAAGCTTTCTTT; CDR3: CAISGGQNTEAFF
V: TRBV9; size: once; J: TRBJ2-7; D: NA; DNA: TGTGCCAGCAGCCTCCAGGGGGGCGAGCAGTACTTC; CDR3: CASSLQGGEQYF
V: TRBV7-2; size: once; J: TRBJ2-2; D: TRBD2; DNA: TGTGCCAGCAGCTTAGCGCTTCGGACTAGCGGGGGAAACACCGGGGAGCTGTTTTTT; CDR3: CASSLALRTSGGNTGELFF
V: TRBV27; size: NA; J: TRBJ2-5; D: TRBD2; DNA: TGTGCCAGCAGTTTAGGGGGACTAGGTGGGGAGACCCAGTACTTC; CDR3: CASSLGGLGGETQYF
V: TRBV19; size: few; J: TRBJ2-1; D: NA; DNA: TGTGCCAGTAGTATGACAGGCTCCCTAAGGGAGCAGTTCTTC; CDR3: CASSMTGSLREQFF
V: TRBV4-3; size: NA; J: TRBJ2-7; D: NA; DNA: TGCGCCAGCAGCCAAGAGGCGGGTTCCGAGCAGTACTTC; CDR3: CASSQEAGSEQYF
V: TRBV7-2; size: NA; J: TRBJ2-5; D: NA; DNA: TGTGCCAGCAGCTCTAGGACTGGTACGGAGACCCAGTACTTC; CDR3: CASSSRTGTETQYF